This T cell receptor (beta chain) was retrieved from a study of CD8+ T cells in alopecia areata. cDNA reverse transcribed from extracted RNA served as the sequencing template. The assay was immunoSEQ multiplex PCR, and TCRdb's table has in-frame clones only and misses some. The profile shows about 110,000 clones, approximately 59% of them singletons. The CDR3 is 16 residues long. Germline-derived CDR1 and CDR2 are MNHEY and SVGAGI. The ends lost 2 bases at V and 2 bases at J; junction bases unmatched: 2. The TCR sequence derives from a human donor in good health. Sequencing input: CD8+ T cells sorted from blood. The chain uses TRBV6-5 and TRBJ1-6, with 8 bases lining up with TRBD1. The CDR3 DNA sequence: TGTGCCAGCAGTTACGAACAGGGGGCCTATAATTCACCCCTCCACTTT. Residues: CASSYEQGAYNSPLHF.